The rows below give T cell receptor beta chains drawn from one sample of a study of cytomegalovirus exposure and HLA in healthy donors. Only in-frame clones appear in the TCRdb table, and some are missing; sequencing was by immunoSEQ multiplex PCR. The table lists over 200,000 clones, roughly 83% of them singletons. The specimen was PBMCs. These receptors all stem from a young woman in good health and CMV-seronegative. CDR3s include the opening cysteine and the closing phenylalanine or tryptophan. Each record gives: CDR3 length, J gene, V gene, clone size, D gene, CDR3 DNA, CDR3 protein. A D gene is named only where the DNA matches it firmly. Some rows mark clone size as missing; the rest say once, few, many or name a class of expanded clone.

16,TRBJ2-7,TRBV27,.,TRBD2,TGTGCCAGCAGTTTATCGCGAGGACTAGCGGAATACGAGCAGTACTTC,CASSLSRGLAEYEQYF
15,TRBJ1-2,TRBV5-1,few,.,TGCGCCAGCAGCTTGGCCCCGGGGGCCGAGGGAGGCTACACCTTC,CASSLAPGAEGGYTF
16,TRBJ2-7,TRBV29-1,.,TRBD2,TGCAGCGTTGGAGGGACTAGCGGGGGGGCCGTCTACGAGCAGTACTTC,CSVGGTSGGAVYEQYF
13,TRBJ2-5,TRBV15,.,.,TGTGCCACCAGCAGAGAGGGGACGGAGACCCAGTACTTC,CATSREGTETQYF
16,TRBJ2-5,TRBV5-1,.,.,TGCGCCAGCAGCGGGACCGGGACCCGGGGGCCCGAGACCCAGTACTTC,CASSGTGTRGPETQYF
14,TRBJ2-1,TRBV6-5,.,.,TGTGCCAGCAAGTGGGGGAGCTCCTACAATGAGCAGTTCTTC,CASKWGSSYNEQFF
14,TRBJ2-4,TRBV4-1,few,.,TGCGCCAGCAGCCAAGCGTTGTCCTTAAACATTCAGTACTTC,CASSQALSLNIQYF
11,TRBJ1-2,TRBV5-1,.,.,TGCGCCAGGGTAAGAGATTATGGCTACACCTTC,CARVRDYGYTF
13,TRBJ2-1,TRBV29-1,.,.,TGCAGCGTTGAGGCGGACAGAGACAATGAGCAGTTCTTC,CSVEADRDNEQFF
15,TRBJ1-2,TRBV29-1,.,TRBD1,TGCAGCGTCGTTTCGACTGACAGGGGGGTCGATGGCTACACCTTC,CSVVSTDRGVDGYTF